The rows below give T cell receptor beta chains drawn from one sample of a study of blood T cells in healthy people across ages. One entry per CDR3 protein results from TCRdb running MiXCR on the 5' RACE reads. The table lists approximately 1,700,000 distinct CDR3 sequences, roughly 43% of them singletons. The specimen sequenced was blood. All receptors come from a human donor in good health. Each CDR3 is given with its conserved first and last residue. D genes are given only for firm matches. Size is omitted from some rows. Given values are once, few, many or a class for expanded clones.

clone_size | j_call | v_call | d_call | cdr3_nt | cdr3_aa
many | TRBJ2-7 | TRBV27 | TRBD1 | TGTGCCAGCAGCCCTTCCCGGGACAGGGGGTACGAGCAGTACTTC | CASSPSRDRGYEQYF
. | TRBJ2-3 | TRBV7-9 | . | TGTGCCAGCAGCCCCGCGACCGAAGGCCCTGGTACAGATACGCAGTATTTT | CASSPATEGPGTDTQYF
. | TRBJ2-7 | TRBV4-3 | TRBD1 | TGCGCCAGCAGCCGGAACCCGGGACAGGGCATCAAGTACTTC | CASSRNPGQGIKYF
. | TRBJ2-1 | TRBV7-9 | TRBD2 | TGTGCCAGCAGCTTTTCTAGCGGGGGTGTCAATGAGCAGTTCTTC | CASSFSSGGVNEQFF
. | TRBJ1-6 | TRBV9 | . | TGTGCCAGAACCTCCGAAGCGCGGCACAATTCACCCCTCCACTTT | CARTSEARHNSPLHF
few | TRBJ2-3 | TRBV7-2 | . | TGTGCCAGCAGCGAGTTACGGGTTGACACAGATACGCAGTATTTT | CASSELRVDTDTQYF
. | TRBJ2-3 | TRBV11-3 | TRBD1 | TGTGCCAGCAGCGGACACGGGACAGGGGTTCGCACAGATACGCAGTATTTT | CASSGHGTGVRTDTQYF
. | TRBJ2-7 | TRBV4-1 | TRBD1 | TGCGCCAGCAGCCAAGTATTCGGGACAGGGGCCTACGAGCAGTACTTC | CASSQVFGTGAYEQYF
. | TRBJ2-7 | TRBV15 | TRBD1 | TGTGCCACCAGCGCCGGGGACAGTCTCTCCTACGAGCAGTACTTC | CATSAGDSLSYEQYF
few | TRBJ1-2 | TRBV4-2 | . | TGTGCCAGCAGTCCGAAATACTCAGGGCTGACTAACTATGGCTACACCTTC | CASSPKYSGLTNYGYTF
. | TRBJ2-2 | TRBV4-2 | TRBD2 | TGTACCAGCAGCCGCGAAATTCTAGCGGGGGGGGACACCGGGGAGCTGTTTTTT | CTSSREILAGGDTGELFF
. | TRBJ2-6 | TRBV5-1 | TRBD1 | TGCGCCAGCAGCTTGGACCGCCACAGGGGCTCCTCTGGGGCCAACGTCCTGACTTTC | CASSLDRHRGSSGANVLTF
few | TRBJ2-1 | TRBV12-3/TRBV12-4 | . | TGTGCCAGCAGTTTAGCGCGAGTAGGTGGGGCGTCTCAGTTCTTC | CASSLARVGGASQFF
. | TRBJ1-1 | TRBV20-1 | . | TGCAGTGCTAGATTAGTCGGGGCTGAAGCTTTCTTT | CSARLVGAEAFF
. | TRBJ1-2 | TRBV20-1 | . | TGCAGTGCCGCTACCTCAGGGGCCTCAACTAACTATGGCTACACCTTC | CSAATSGASTNYGYTF
few | TRBJ2-7 | TRBV6-5 | TRBD2 | TGTGCCAGCAGTCGCGGACTAGCGGGGTCGTACGAGCAGTACTTC | CASSRGLAGSYEQYF
few | TRBJ2-3 | TRBV6-5 | . | TGTGCCAGCACCCCCGACGGCACAGATACGCAGTATTTT | CASTPDGTDTQYF
. | TRBJ1-2 | TRBV18 | . | TGTGCCGGTGGTTTAGGTCGGGACTATGGCTACACCTTC | CAGGLGRDYGYTF
. | TRBJ1-5 | TRBV7-9 | . | TGTGCCAGCACCAACGAGGTAGGCAATCAGCCCCAGCATTTT | CASTNEVGNQPQHF
. | TRBJ2-7 | TRBV6-2/TRBV6-3 | . | TGTGCCAGCACTCTGAAACCCGGGGCAAGGCAGTACTTC | CASTLKPGARQYF
few | TRBJ2-1 | TRBV20-1 | TRBD2 | TGCAGTGCTAGATTTGGTACTAGCGCCTACAATGAGCAGTTCTTC | CSARFGTSAYNEQFF
. | TRBJ1-4 | TRBV5-5 | TRBD1 | TGTGCCAGCAGCTTGGGGCCGGACAGGAATGAAAAACTGTTTTTT | CASSLGPDRNEKLFF
. | TRBJ1-2 | TRBV2 | . | TGTGCCAGCAGGGCCAGTACGGGACTGAACTATGGCTACACCTTC | CASRASTGLNYGYTF
. | TRBJ2-7 | TRBV4-3 | TRBD2 | TGCGCCAGCAGCCAAGACGAAGCGGGGGGCGAGCAGTACTTC | CASSQDEAGGEQYF
. | TRBJ1-1 | TRBV11-3 | . | TGTGCCAGCAGCTTATGGGGTAAGGCCGGAGGCCTTGAAGCTTTCTTT | CASSLWGKAGGLEAFF
. | TRBJ2-1 | TRBV7-9 | . | TGTGCCAGCAGCTCGCCCGAACCGGGGGCACCCTACAATGAGCAGTTCTTC | CASSSPEPGAPYNEQFF
few | TRBJ2-1 | TRBV11-3 | . | TGTGCCAGCAGCTCCCGGACGGGTGAGCAGTTCTTC | CASSSRTGEQFF
few | TRBJ1-1 | TRBV5-5 | . | TGTGCCAGCAGCTCCGAAAACCATTGGGGTGAAGCTTTCTTT | CASSSENHWGEAFF
few | TRBJ1-4 | TRBV7-7 | TRBD1 | TGTGCTGGCAGCTTACGTGCAGGGGGAGGCGAAAAACTGTTTTTT | CAGSLRAGGGEKLFF
. | TRBJ2-3 | TRBV12-3/TRBV12-4 | TRBD2 | TGTGCCAGCAGTTTTTGGCGGGGGGGTCCCGGTGATACGCAGTATTTT | CASSFWRGGPGDTQYF
many | TRBJ2-5 | TRBV7-3 | . | TGTGCCAGCAGCCCGGGGCCCCGGGAGACCCAGTACTTC | CASSPGPRETQYF
. | TRBJ2-5 | TRBV4-2 | . | TGTGCCAGCAGCTCTACAGCCACCCAAGAGACCCAGTACTTC | CASSSTATQETQYF
few | TRBJ2-6 | TRBV4-2 | TRBD2 | TGTGCCAGCAGCCAAGACCCTAGCGGGGGAATCTCTGGGGCCAACGTCCTGACTTTC | CASSQDPSGGISGANVLTF
. | TRBJ1-1 | TRBV20-1 | . | TGCAGTGCCGCAGGGACGTCAGGGAACACTGAAGCTTTCTTT | CSAAGTSGNTEAFF
few | TRBJ2-2 | TRBV9 | . | TGTGCCAGCAGCGATCCCGGGGAGCTGTTTTTT | CASSDPGELFF
. | TRBJ2-5 | TRBV28 | . | TGTGCCAGCAGTTCCGCCGGGGGATCGGGAGAGACCCAGTACTTC | CASSSAGGSGETQYF
. | TRBJ1-2 | TRBV20-1 | TRBD1 | TGCAGTGCTCCACGACAGGGAGAAAACTATGGCTACACCTTC | CSAPRQGENYGYTF
. | TRBJ2-7 | TRBV6-1 | TRBD2 | TGTGCCAGCAGTGAAAACAGCGGGGGAGAAGCCTACGAGCAGTACTTC | CASSENSGGEAYEQYF
. | TRBJ2-2 | TRBV19 | . | TGTGCCAGTAGGGAAGACGGGGAGCTGTTTTTT | CASREDGELFF
few | TRBJ1-5 | TRBV7-2 | . | TGTGCCAGCAGCTTAGTCCAGCATAATCAGCCCCAGCATTTT | CASSLVQHNQPQHF
few | TRBJ1-4 | TRBV7-2 | TRBD1 | TGTGCCAGCAGTCAGGGGGCATGGAATGAAAAACTGTTTTTT | CASSQGAWNEKLFF
few | TRBJ2-7 | TRBV10-3 | . | TGTGCCATCAAGGATCGGTCCTACGAGCAGTACTTC | CAIKDRSYEQYF
. | TRBJ1-1 | TRBV7-9 | TRBD1 | TGTGCCAGCAGCTCCTCGGGACAGAAGAACACTGAAGCTTTCTTT | CASSSSGQKNTEAFF
. | TRBJ2-7 | TRBV25-1 | . | TGTGCCAGCAGTTTGCAGGGACCCCTCGAGCAGTACTTC | CASSLQGPLEQYF
. | TRBJ2-3 | TRBV29-1 | TRBD2 | TGCAGCGTTGTACTGGGAGGGACAGATACGCAGTATTTT | CSVVLGGTDTQYF
. | TRBJ2-6 | TRBV12-3/TRBV12-4 | . | TGTGCCAGCAGACCCGTCCTAGGGGCCAACGTCCTGACTTTC | CASRPVLGANVLTF
once | TRBJ1-1 | TRBV7-2 | . | TGTGCCAGCAGCCGCCCTGGGTCCCTCCGGGCCCCTGAAGCTTTCTTT | CASSRPGSLRAPEAFF
few | TRBJ2-6 | TRBV7-2 | TRBD2 | TGTGCCAGCAGCCTACTTATAGCGGGCCCTCGTGGAGCCAACGTCCTGACTTTC | CASSLLIAGPRGANVLTF
. | TRBJ2-3 | TRBV5-6 | . | TGTGCCAGCAGCTCCCTCGCCGGCAAGGGGCGAGGAACAGATACGCAGTATTTT | CASSSLAGKGRGTDTQYF
. | TRBJ2-1 | TRBV20-1 | . | TGCAGTGCTAGAGTCGGAACAGGGACCTACAATGAGCAGTTCTTC | CSARVGTGTYNEQFF
. | TRBJ2-3 | TRBV28 | . | TGTGCCAGCAGTACCATACAGGGAGAATACACAGATACGCAGTATTTT | CASSTIQGEYTDTQYF
once | TRBJ1-2 | TRBV25-1 | . | TGTGCCAGCAGTGGCGCCGTCTATGGCTACACCTTC | CASSGAVYGYTF
. | TRBJ1-3 | TRBV4-1 | . | TGTGCCAGCAGCCAGGGGCAGGGAAACACCATATATTTT | CASSQGQGNTIYF
few | TRBJ2-1 | TRBV27 | TRBD1 | TGTGCCAGCAGTTTTGGGACAGATACCATCAATGAGCAGTTCTTC | CASSFGTDTINEQFF
. | TRBJ2-4 | TRBV4-3 | . | TGCGCCCGCAGCCAAGAGCAACAGGTCCACAACATTCAGTACTTC | CARSQEQQVHNIQYF
few | TRBJ2-3 | TRBV12-3/TRBV12-4 | TRBD2 | TGTGCCAGCAGTTTAACGGGGGGGCCGGATACGCAGTATTTT | CASSLTGGPDTQYF
. | TRBJ2-3 | TRBV5-1 | TRBD1 | TGCGCCAGCAGCTCAAGACAGGGGGTACGCACAGATACGCAGTATTTT | CASSSRQGVRTDTQYF
. | TRBJ1-1 | TRBV10-3 | TRBD1 | TGTGCCATCAGAAAAGGGACAGGGGGCACTGAGGCTTTCTTT | CAIRKGTGGTEAFF
. | TRBJ2-4 | TRBV6-2/TRBV6-3 | . | TGTGCCAGCATGATGAGGGGAGGCAAAAACATTCAGTACTTC | CASMMRGGKNIQYF